These T cell receptor beta chains were read from a single sample in a study of T cells after yellow fever vaccination. TCRdb fed the 5' RACE reads into MiXCR, producing one record per CDR3 protein. The sample holds 250,000 to 350,000 distinct CDR3 sequences; around 4.4% are singletons and the top ten take approximately 19%. Sequenced material: PBMCs, taken 15 days after the yellow fever booster vaccination. Receptors were obtained from a man between 18 and 29 years old who received the YFV17D yellow fever vaccine. Both conserved end residues are part of each CDR3. A D gene is named only where the DNA matches it firmly. Expanded clones are given a class, and other clones once, few, many or no size at all.

D	J	size	V	CDR3	DNA
TRBD2	TRBJ2-1	many	TRBV20-1	CSARGGGYNEQFF	TGCAGTGCTAGGGGCGGGGGCTACAATGAGCAGTTCTTC
-	TRBJ2-7	-	TRBV20-1	CSARDLRFHEQYF	TGCAGTGCTAGAGACTTGAGGTTCCACGAGCAGTACTTC
-	TRBJ2-3	many	TRBV10-3	CATTPGTSTDTQYF	TGTGCCACCACCCCCGGGACTAGCACAGATACGCAGTATTTT
TRBD1	TRBJ1-5	many	TRBV28	CASSFPNRGSQPQHF	TGTGCCAGCAGTTTCCCTAACAGGGGGAGTCAGCCCCAGCATTTT
-	TRBJ2-1	few	TRBV27	CASKGRGDNEQFF	TGTGCCAGCAAGGGGCGGGGAGACAATGAGCAGTTCTTC
TRBD2	TRBJ2-3	few	TRBV19	CASSTRTSRDTQYF	TGTGCCAGTAGTACTCGGACTAGCCGGGATACGCAGTATTTT
-	TRBJ1-2	many	TRBV29-1	CSVEEGGANYGYTF	TGCAGCGTTGAAGAAGGCGGTGCCAACTATGGCTACACCTTC
-	TRBJ2-3	few	TRBV5-5	CASNIFQGFPDTQYF	TGTGCCAGCAACATTTTTCAGGGGTTCCCAGATACGCAGTATTTT
-	TRBJ1-6	few	TRBV5-8	CASSQEHGNSPLHF	TGTGCCAGCAGCCAGGAACACGGGAATTCACCCCTCCACTTT
-	TRBJ1-1	once	TRBV15	CATSTTVTVTEAFF	TGTGCCACCAGCACGACAGTGACGGTCACTGAAGCTTTCTTT
-	TRBJ2-5	-	TRBV5-1	CASSSTDIETQYF	TGCGCCAGCAGCTCGACTGATATAGAGACCCAGTACTTC
-	TRBJ1-2	many	TRBV2	CASSQRNYGYTF	TGTGCCAGCAGCCAGAGAAACTATGGCTACACCTTC
-	TRBJ2-5	few	TRBV24-1	CATSVWTLDGSVETQYF	TGTGCCACCAGTGTCTGGACTTTGGACGGTAGCGTGGAGACCCAGTACTTC
TRBD2	TRBJ2-3	many	TRBV7-9	CASSLTSGNTDTQYF	TGTGCCAGCAGCTTAACTAGCGGGAACACAGATACGCAGTATTTT
-	TRBJ2-4	few	TRBV18	CASSPSGNNIQYF	TGTGCCAGCTCACCTTCCGGGAATAACATTCAGTACTTC
TRBD1	TRBJ2-1	many	TRBV7-6	CASSSPRDRGLYNEQFF	TGTGCCAGCAGCTCCCCCCGGGACAGGGGGCTTTACAATGAGCAGTTCTTC
TRBD1	TRBJ2-7	many	TRBV29-1	CSVEGTGGGYEQYF	TGCAGCGTTGAGGGGACAGGGGGCGGCTACGAGCAGTACTTC
TRBD2	TRBJ2-5	many	TRBV4-1	CASSPRLAVGQETQYF	TGCGCCAGCAGCCCTCGCCTAGCGGTGGGACAAGAGACCCAGTACTTC
TRBD1	TRBJ2-3	many	TRBV7-9	CASSGETGWSITGASTDTQYF	TGTGCCAGCAGCGGAGAGACAGGATGGTCAATAACAGGGGCTAGCACAGATACGCAGTATTTT
-	TRBJ1-5	few	TRBV6-2/TRBV6-3	CASSYSGTGEHNQPQHF	TGTGCCAGCAGTTACTCCGGGACGGGGGAGCACAATCAGCCCCAGCATTTT
-	TRBJ2-3	few	TRBV5-1	CASSSLVEGPDTQYF	TGCGCCAGCAGCTCCCTAGTAGAGGGCCCAGATACGCAGTATTTT
-	TRBJ1-1	-	TRBV20-1	CSARARRAPLGAFF	TGCAGTGCTAGAGCGCGGCGGGCCCCTCTGGGGGCTTTCTTT
-	TRBJ1-1	many	TRBV7-2	CASSLGLWTTEAFF	TGTGCCAGCAGCTTAGGTCTCTGGACCACTGAAGCTTTCTTT
TRBD1	TRBJ2-2	-	TRBV4-1	CASSQAPGQGTGELFF	TGCGCCAGCAGCCAGGCTCCGGGACAGGGAACCGGGGAGCTGTTTTTT
-	TRBJ1-6	-	TRBV4-1	CASSYRDTVNSPLHF	TGCGCCAGCAGCTACCGGGACACGGTTAATTCACCCCTCCACTTT
-	TRBJ2-3	-	TRBV3-1	CASSQGSAERTDTQYF	TGTGCCAGCAGCCAAGGTTCAGCGGAACGCACAGATACGCAGTATTTT
TRBD2	TRBJ2-3	few	TRBV7-2	CASSFVATRAFSGGATDTQYF	TGTGCCAGCAGCTTCGTCGCCACAAGGGCCTTTAGCGGGGGGGCCACAGATACGCAGTATTTT
-	TRBJ2-5	-	TRBV28	CASTHGGDSLEETQYF	TGTGCCAGCACCCATGGAGGGGACAGCTTGGAAGAGACCCAGTACTTC
TRBD2	TRBJ2-5	few	TRBV5-1	CASSQLAGDQETQYF	TGCGCCAGCAGCCAGTTAGCGGGGGACCAAGAGACCCAGTACTTC
-	TRBJ1-5	few	TRBV27	CASSSQGSNQPQHF	TGTGCCAGCAGTTCACAGGGTAGCAATCAGCCCCAGCATTTT
-	TRBJ2-4	few	TRBV20-1	CSARDRGKLAKNIQYF	TGCAGTGCTAGAGATCGGGGGAAGCTCGCCAAAAACATTCAGTACTTC
-	TRBJ2-3	many	TRBV7-2	CASSLSLGTDTQYF	TGTGCCAGCAGCTTAAGTTTGGGCACAGATACGCAGTATTTT
TRBD2	TRBJ2-1	-	TRBV7-2	CASSLAWTSGGGNEQFF	TGTGCCAGCAGCTTAGCCTGGACTAGCGGGGGGGGCAATGAGCAGTTCTTC